This T cell receptor beta chain was identified in a study of CD8+ T cells in alopecia areata. This CDR3 is 12 amino acids long. Germline lookup yields CDR1 SEHNR and CDR2 FQNEAQ (reference sequence). The V and J ends lost 3 bases and 7 bases respectively, with 10 bases between them. This clone was seen a single time. RNA was extracted and reverse transcribed into cDNA as the sequencing template. Clones were sequenced by immunoSEQ multiplex PCR, and TCRdb holds only the in-frame ones, with some missing. The sample yields some 180,000 clones, 50% to 70% seen once. The chain links TRBV7-9 to TRBJ2-7; D may be TRBD1 (5 bases). The sequence was obtained from a human donor with alopecia areata. The material was CD4+ T cells sorted from blood, obtained at week 0. CDR3 region: CASSLLGVEQYF. The CDR3 bases are TGTGCCAGCAGCTTGTTAGGGGTTGAGCAGTACTTC.